Shown below are 21 T cell receptor beta chains from a single sample sequenced in a study of PD-1 blockade in classical Hodgkin lymphoma. Time point denoted: newly diagnosed, previously untreated cHL patient sample. Starting with thawed PBMCs, CD4+ T cells were purified by magnetic negative selection. This table comes from immunoSEQ multiplex PCR, and its TCRdb copy is limited to in-frame clones, with some not included. The sample gives just under 20,000 clones, around 81% of which show up once; 1% to 1.5% is in the top ten. The sequenced sample was CD4+ T cells from blood. The receptor set was obtained from a human donor with classical Hodgkin lymphoma.

The genes are TRBV7-6 and TRBJ2-7; D is tentatively TRBD1 or TRBD2 (5 bases each). Germline CDR1 is SGHVS and CDR2 is FNYEAQ. V dropped 6 bases and J dropped 0 bases, with 21 bases sitting between them. The CDR3 sequence is 17 residues long. CDR3 protein: CASRILPGPQSSYEQYF. For the CDR3, the DNA is TGTGCCAGCAGGATCTTACCGGGACCCCAGAGCTCCTACGAGCAGTACTTC.

This sequence joins TRBV5-6 and TRBJ2-3; 9 nucleotides line up with TRBD1. V was pared by 4 bases and J by 4 bases, with 7 bases of the junction left unmatched. Germline values: CDR1 SGHDT, CDR2 YYEEEE. This CDR3 spans 15 amino acids. In DNA, the CDR3 is TGTGCCAGCAGCCCGGACAGGGGATTTTCAGATACGCAGTATTTT. This gives the protein CASSPDRGFSDTQYF.

The chain joins TRBV6-5 to TRBJ2-7, with D perhaps TRBD2 (6 bases). CDR3 size: 14 residues. CDR1 and CDR2 (germline): MNHEY, SVGAGI. Trimming shortened V by 5 bases and J by 5 bases, and 16 bases separated the two germline ends. Here the CDR3 reads CASSRDPGLHEQYF. CDR3 nucleotide sequence: TGTGCCAGCAGTCGGGACCCAGGACTACACGAGCAGTACTTC.

This clone came up once. The chain uses TRBV7-2 and TRBJ2-3; D not certain. The ends were cut back, 6 bases at V and 2 bases at J, with 9 bases in the middle. The CDR3 spans 13 residues. Germline V gene data show CDR1 as SGHTA and CDR2 as FQGNSA. The CDR3 DNA reads TGTGCCAGCAGTTTTAAAGTCACAGATACGCAGTATTTT. It translates to CASSFKVTDTQYF.

There are a few counts of this clone. The chain has TRBV19 and TRBJ1-5; possible D gene TRBD1, 5 bases. V lost 3 bases, J lost 5 bases, and 14 bases lay in between. The CDR3 contains 15 residues. Germline CDR1 and CDR2: LNHDA and SQIVND (reference sequence). CDR3 sequence (DNA): TGTGCCAGTAGTATCCACCGCCGGGACGATCAGCCCCAGCATTTT. It translates to CASSIHRRDDQPQHF.

This chain links TRBV6-5 with TRBJ2-2, with 7 bases that match TRBD1. J gave up 7 bases and V 0 bases, and 2 bases lay outside the gene matches. Germline V gene lookup returns CDR1 MNHEY and CDR2 SVGAGI. CDR3 length: 14 residues. CDR3 amino acids: CASSYSGGGGELFF. For the CDR3, the DNA is TGTGCCAGCAGTTACTCAGGGGGCGGCGGGGAGCTGTTTTTT.

The CDR3 sequence is CSARVVEVAFF. The DNA of the CDR3 is TGCAGTGCTAGAGTGGTAGAGGTAGCTTTCTTT. The V call is TRBV20-1, the J call TRBJ1-1; D not resolved. Germline V gives CDR1 DFQATT, CDR2 SNEGSKA (reference sequence). The CDR3 is 11 residues long. V was cut by 1 base and J by 10 bases, with 10 bases left in between.

This clone is a singleton in its sample. The rearrangement links TRBV21-1 to TRBJ2-7. TRBV21-1 represents a pseudogene. The CDR3 extends over 13 amino acids. The CDR3 loop reads CASSKRDAYEQYF. The CDR3 bases are TGTGCCAGCAGCAAAAGGGACGCCTACGAGCAGTACTTC.

This chain links TRBV19 with TRBJ2-7, with D maybe TRBD1 (6 bases). Germline V gene data show CDR1 as LNHDA and CDR2 as SQIVND (reference sequence). The CDR3 consists of 13 residues. Trimming shortened V by 3 bases and J by 4 bases, and 10 bases separated the two germline ends. The CDR3 reads CASSIGRGYEQYF. The CDR3 DNA is TGTGCCAGTAGTATTGGCAGGGGTTACGAGCAGTACTTC.

Note on this clone: A junction end diverges from the germline sequence, so it may reflect a read error. V usage is TRBV5-4 and J usage is TRBJ2-5; the match to TRBD2 covers 7 bases. The CDR3 has 15 amino acids. From germline, CDR1 is SGHNT and CDR2 YYREEE (reference sequence). Here the CDR3 reads CASGLSEGRVETQYF. The CDR3 coding sequence is TGTGCCAGCGGCTTGTCGGAGGGGAGGGTGGAGACCCAGTACTTC.

The chain uses TRBV19 and TRBJ2-7; D unclear. V was cut by 5 bases and J by 6 bases, with 14 bases left in between. This CDR3 is built from 13 residues. CDR1 LNHDA and CDR2 SQIVND come from the germline V gene (reference sequence). CDR3 sequence (DNA): TGTGCCAGTAGTCCGAGTTGGGTTGGCGAGCAGTACTTC. Encoded protein: CASSPSWVGEQYF. The variable domain in full, completed from reference TRBV19 and TRBJ2-7, reads DGGITQSPKYLFRKEGQNVTLSCEQNLNHDAMYWYRQDPGQGLRLIYYSQIVNDFQKGDIAEGYSVSREKKESFPLTVTSAQKNPTAFYLCASSPSWVGEQYFGPGTRLTVT.

In this sample, this clone turned up a few times. The chain employs TRBV5-5 and TRBJ1-1, with TRBD1 matching 7 bases. Germline V lookup: CDR1 SGHKS, CDR2 YYEKEE (reference sequence). The length of the CDR3 is 14 residues. J was trimmed by 11 bases and V by 3 bases; bases with no gene match: 13. CDR3 in DNA: TGTGCCAGCAGCTCTGTAGAAAACAGGGGATGGGCTTTCTTT. Translation: CASSSVENRGWAFF.

The rearrangement joins TRBV5-5 to TRBJ2-1; D possibly corresponds to TRBD2 (6 bases). Germline V CDR1 and CDR2: SGHKS, YYEKEE (reference sequence). V dropped 2 bases and J dropped 5 bases, with 17 bases sitting between them. The CDR3 has 16 amino acids. The CDR3 loop is CASSFRLDLVDNEQFF. DNA for the CDR3: TGTGCCAGCAGCTTTCGACTAGATTTGGTGGACAATGAGCAGTTCTTC.

This clone was seen a single time. This sequence joins TRBV6-9 and TRBJ2-7; D might be TRBD2 (6 bases). Germline assignment: CDR1 MNHGY and CDR2 SVAAGI. The CDR3 runs 13 residues. V was shortened by 4 bases and J by 2 bases, with 9 bases between the two germline ends. The CDR3 protein is CASSWDSAYEQYF. DNA of the CDR3: TGTGCCAGCAGTTGGGACTCCGCCTACGAGCAGTACTTC.

The chain links TRBV7-6 to TRBJ1-5; 7 nucleotides line up with TRBD1. V shed 5 bases and J 0 bases; nucleotides not matched to a gene: 4. The CDR3 runs 15 residues. Per germline, CDR1 SGHVS and CDR2 FNYEAQ. CDR3 DNA sequence: TGTGCCAGCAGCCTCGGGACAGATAGCAATCAGCCCCAGCATTTT. Translation gives CASSLGTDSNQPQHF.

For the CDR3, the DNA is TGTGCCAGCAGCTCGCCCGGGCGGGGCACCGGGGAGCTGTTTTTT. Protein: CASSSPGRGTGELFF. This rearrangement joins TRBV5-4 to TRBJ2-2; D is perhaps TRBD2 (6 bases). Germline values: CDR1 SGHNT, CDR2 YYREEE (reference sequence). The CDR3 totals 15 residues. Trimming left V 3 bases short and J 4 bases short, with 13 bases between.

The chain links TRBV11-3 to TRBJ2-1; 9 nucleotides align to TRBD1. With 5 bases clipped from V and 9 bases from J, the junction kept 5 bases outside the gene matches. Germline V gene lookup returns CDR1 SGHNT and CDR2 YENEEA. The CDR3 length is 13 residues. The chain's CDR3 is CASSGRQGGEQFF. CDR3 nucleotide sequence: TGTGCCAGCAGCGGAAGACAGGGGGGTGAGCAGTTCTTC.

The chain recombines TRBV4-2 with TRBJ1-1; D not certain. CDR3 size: 11 residues. V gave up 4 bases and J gave up 11 bases, with 11 bases separating them. The V gene's germline CDR1 is LGHNA and CDR2 YNFKEQ. CDR3 loop: CASSPGLGAFF. CDR3 bases: TGTGCCAGCAGCCCCGGGCTGGGGGCTTTCTTT.

The chain couples TRBV2 to TRBJ2-7, with 8 bases identical to TRBD2. Germline V gives CDR1 SNHLY, CDR2 FYNNEI. The CDR3 totals 14 residues. The V segment lost 2 bases and the J segment 3 bases; nucleotides outside the gene matches: 3. The CDR3 loop is CASSELAGGYEQYF. As DNA, the CDR3 is TGTGCCAGCAGTGAATTGGCGGGAGGCTACGAGCAGTACTTC.

In its sample, this clone was seen a few times. CDR3 loop: CASSPDSYFNYGYTF. The CDR3 DNA reads TGTGCCAGCAGCCCCGACAGCTATTTTAACTATGGCTACACCTTC. The chain combines TRBV27 with TRBJ1-2, with a possible D match to TRBD1 (5 bases). This CDR3 has 15 residues. V was clipped by 6 bases and J by 1 base, with 15 bases between them. Germline CDR1 MNHEY, CDR2 SMNVEV (reference sequence).

The gene calls are TRBV7-2 and TRBJ2-3, with unresolved D. The length of the CDR3 is 12 residues. CDR1 is SGHTA, CDR2 FQGNSA, per germline. V lost 4 bases and J 8 bases, leaving 10 bases between the germline ends. The CDR3 is CASSSPAGTQYF. In DNA, the CDR3 is TGTGCCAGCAGCTCCCCCGCCGGTACGCAGTATTTT.